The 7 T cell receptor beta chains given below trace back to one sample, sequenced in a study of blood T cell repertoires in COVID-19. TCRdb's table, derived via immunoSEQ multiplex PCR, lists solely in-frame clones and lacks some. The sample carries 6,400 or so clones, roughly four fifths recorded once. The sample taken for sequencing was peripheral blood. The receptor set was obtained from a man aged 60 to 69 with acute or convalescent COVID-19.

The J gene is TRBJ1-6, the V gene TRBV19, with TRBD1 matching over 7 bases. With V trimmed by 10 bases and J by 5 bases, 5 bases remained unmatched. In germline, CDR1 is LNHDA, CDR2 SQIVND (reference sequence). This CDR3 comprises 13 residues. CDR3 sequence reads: CATTGQHNSPLHF. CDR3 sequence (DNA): TGTGCCACCACGGGACAGCATAATTCACCCCTCCACTTT.

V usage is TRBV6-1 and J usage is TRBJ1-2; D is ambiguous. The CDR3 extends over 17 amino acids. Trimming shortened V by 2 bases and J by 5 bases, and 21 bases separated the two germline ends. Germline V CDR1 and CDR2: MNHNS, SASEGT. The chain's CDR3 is CASSESGMGRSQYGYTF. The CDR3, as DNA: TGTGCCAGCAGTGAATCGGGAATGGGGAGATCGCAATATGGCTACACCTTC.

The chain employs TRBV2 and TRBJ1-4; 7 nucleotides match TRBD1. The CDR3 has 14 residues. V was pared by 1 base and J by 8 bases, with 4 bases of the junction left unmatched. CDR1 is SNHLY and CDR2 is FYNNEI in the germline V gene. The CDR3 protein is CASSEGQGGEKLFF. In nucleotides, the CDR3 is TGTGCCAGCAGTGAAGGACAGGGAGGAGAAAAACTGTTTTTT. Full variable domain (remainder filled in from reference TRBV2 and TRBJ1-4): EPEVTQTPSHQVTQMGQEVILRCVPISNHLYFYWYRQILGQKVEFLVSFYNNEISEKSEIFDDQFSVERPDGSNFTLKIRSTKLEDSAMYFCASSEGQGGEKLFFGSGTQLSVL.

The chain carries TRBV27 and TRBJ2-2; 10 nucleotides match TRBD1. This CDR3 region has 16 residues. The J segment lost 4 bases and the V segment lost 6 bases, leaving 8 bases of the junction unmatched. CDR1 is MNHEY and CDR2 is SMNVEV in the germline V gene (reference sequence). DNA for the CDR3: TGTGCCAGCAGAAACCGGGACAGGGGAGGCACCGGGGAGCTGTTTTTT. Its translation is CASRNRDRGGTGELFF.

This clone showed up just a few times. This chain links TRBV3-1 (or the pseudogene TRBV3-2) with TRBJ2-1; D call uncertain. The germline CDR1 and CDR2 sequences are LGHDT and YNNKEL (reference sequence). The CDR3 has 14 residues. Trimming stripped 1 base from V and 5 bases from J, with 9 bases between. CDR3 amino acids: CASSQVNRDNEQFF. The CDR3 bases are TGTGCCAGCAGCCAAGTTAACAGAGACAATGAGCAGTTCTTC.

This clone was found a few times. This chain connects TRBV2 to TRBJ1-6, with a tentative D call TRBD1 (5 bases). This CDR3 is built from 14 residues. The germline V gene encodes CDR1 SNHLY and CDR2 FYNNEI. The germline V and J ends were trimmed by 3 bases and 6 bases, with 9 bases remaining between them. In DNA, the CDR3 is TGTGCCAGCAGTGAGGGCAGGGCTAATTCACCCCTCCACTTT. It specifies CASSEGRANSPLHF.

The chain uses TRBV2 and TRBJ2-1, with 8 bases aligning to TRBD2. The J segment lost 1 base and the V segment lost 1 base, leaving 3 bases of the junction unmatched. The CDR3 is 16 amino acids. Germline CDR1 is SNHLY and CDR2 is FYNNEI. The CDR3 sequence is CASSEVRGVSYNEQFF. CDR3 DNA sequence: TGTGCCAGCAGTGAAGTGCGGGGGGTGTCCTACAATGAGCAGTTCTTC.